This TCR beta chain was found in a study of T cells in Graves' hyperthyroidism and ophthalmopathy. The CDR3 regions of TCR beta were amplified from RNA transcripts. Carried out on the TCR CDR3, a first-round RT-PCR used the HTBI primer set. TCRdb reprocessed the multiplex PCR reads with MiXCR, giving one entry per CDR3 protein. The table includes approximately 210,000 distinct CDR3 sequences, about a sixth detected once. CDR1 and CDR2 (germline): KGHSH, LQKENI. The CDR3 runs to 14 residues. Trimming shortened V by 1 base and J by 3 bases, and 7 bases separated the two germline ends. The sample holds many counts of this clonotype.

This chain uses TRBV18 with TRBJ1-5; D unclear. The specimen was blood. The receptor was derived from a middle-aged man with Graves' hyperthyroidism. The CDR3 reads CASSPQQTNQPQHF. CDR3 in DNA: TGTGCCAGCTCACCACAGCAGACCAATCAGCCCCAGCATTTT.